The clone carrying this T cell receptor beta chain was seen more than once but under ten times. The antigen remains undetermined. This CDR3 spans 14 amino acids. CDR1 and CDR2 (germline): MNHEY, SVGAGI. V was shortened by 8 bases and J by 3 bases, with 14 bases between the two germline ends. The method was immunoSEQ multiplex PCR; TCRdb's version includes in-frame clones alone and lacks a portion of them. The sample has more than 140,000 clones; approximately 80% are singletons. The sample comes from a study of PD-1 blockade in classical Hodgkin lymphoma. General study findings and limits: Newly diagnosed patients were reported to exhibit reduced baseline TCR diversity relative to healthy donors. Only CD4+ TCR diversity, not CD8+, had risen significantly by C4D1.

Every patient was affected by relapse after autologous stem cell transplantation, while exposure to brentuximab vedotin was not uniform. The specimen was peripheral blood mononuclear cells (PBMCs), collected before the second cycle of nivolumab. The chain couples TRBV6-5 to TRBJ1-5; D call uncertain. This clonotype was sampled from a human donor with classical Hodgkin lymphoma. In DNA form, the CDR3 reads TGTGCCAGCTGGGAAGGGCTGCCCAATCAGCCCCAGCATTTT. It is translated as CASWEGLPNQPQHF.